What follows are 11 T cell receptor beta chains derived from one specimen sequenced in a study of T cells in Graves' hyperthyroidism and ophthalmopathy. The CDR3 regions of TCR beta were amplified from RNA transcripts. HTBI primers drove first-round RT-PCR of the TCR CDR3. TCRdb ran MiXCR on the multiplex PCR reads and lists one entry per CDR3 protein. The sample lists 530,000 or so distinct CDR3 sequences, 24% occurring once. Sequenced sample: blood. The receptors were gathered from a woman under 40 with Graves' ophthalmopathy.

This clonotype has only one observation. This rearrangement joins TRBV20-1 to TRBJ1-1, with no clear D. Germline V CDR1 and CDR2: DFQATT, SNEGSKA (reference sequence). Trimming stripped 0 bases from V and 0 bases from J, with 11 bases between. This CDR3 region has 15 residues. CDR3 region: CSARDFLQMNTEAFF. Here the CDR3 DNA reads TGCAGTGCTAGAGATTTTCTACAGATGAACACTGAAGCTTTCTTT.

This clonotype was seen a few times. The V gene is TRBV20-1, the J gene TRBJ1-3; TRBD1 might be the D (5 bases). Per the germline V gene, CDR1 is DFQATT and CDR2 is SNEGSKA (reference sequence). This CDR3 is built from 14 residues. Trimming took off 5 bases at V and 4 bases at J, with 15 bases between the two ends. In DNA, the CDR3 is TGCAGTGCTCCTCTTCGGGGACCGGGAAACACCATATATTTT. Amino acids: CSAPLRGPGNTIYF.

The chain combines TRBV20-1 with TRBJ2-7; the D gene could be TRBD1 or TRBD2 (6 bases each). The germline V and J ends were trimmed by 2 bases and 4 bases, with 12 bases remaining between them. CDR3 length: 13 amino acids. Germline V gene sequence: CDR1 DFQATT, CDR2 SNEGSKA (reference sequence). CDR3 residues: CSARPRGGYEQYF. CDR3 nucleotide sequence: TGCAGTGCTAGACCGAGAGGGGGGTACGAGCAGTACTTC.

A few counts support this clonotype. The chain links TRBV3-1 to TRBJ2-2, with TRBD2 as a possible D gene (6 bases). Per germline, CDR1 LGHDT and CDR2 YNNKEL (reference sequence). The V and J ends lost 0 bases and 7 bases respectively, with 12 bases between them. This CDR3 comprises 15 residues. The CDR3 DNA reads TGTGCCAGCAGCCAAGATGGAGGGGCGGGCGGGGAGCTGTTTTTT. Its protein product is CASSQDGGAGGELFF.

The CDR3 DNA follows: TGTGCCAGCAGCCACCGCGAAGGGACCGCTGAAGCTTTCTTT. Translated, it gives CASSHREGTAEAFF. The chain joins TRBV7-9 to TRBJ1-1; tentatively, D is TRBD1 (5 bases). Trimming took 5 bases from V and 6 from J, leaving 16 bases between them. The germline V gene encodes CDR1 SEHNR and CDR2 FQNEAQ (reference sequence). The CDR3 runs 14 residues. The full variable domain, completed using reference TRBV7-9 and TRBJ1-1, is DTGVSQNPRHKITKRGQNVTFRCDPISEHNRLYWYRQTLGQGPEFLTYFQNEAQLEKSRLLSDRFSAERPKGSFSTLEIQRTEQGDSAMYLCASSHREGTAEAFFGQGTRLTVV.

The sample holds a few counts of this clonotype. J is TRBJ1-5 and V is TRBV6-1, with no clear D. Trimming cost V 1 base and J 4 bases, with 14 bases left between them. The CDR3 contains 16 residues. In germline, CDR1 is MNHNS, CDR2 SASEGT. The DNA for the CDR3 is TGTGCCAGCAGTGAAGAAGTGACCTCACGAAATCAGCCCCAGCATTTT. Residues: CASSEEVTSRNQPQHF.

The V and J genes are TRBV12-3 or TRBV12-4 and TRBJ1-2; 10 bases match TRBD1. V trimming: 7 bases; J trimming: 13 bases; junction bases outside the gene matches: 12. CDR3 length equals 13 residues. Here the CDR3 DNA reads TGTGCCAGCAAACCTTCCGGGGACAGGGGATTCACCTTC. This encodes CASKPSGDRGFTF.

This clonotype showed up many times. This rearrangement joins TRBV20-1 to TRBJ2-7; no clear D. The CDR3 consists of 12 residues. V lost 5 bases and J 6 bases, leaving 14 bases between the germline ends. Germline assignment: CDR1 DFQATT and CDR2 SNEGSKA (reference sequence). CDR3 DNA: TGCAGTGCTGGAACGGACGGAGCCGAGCAGTACTTC. Amino acids: CSAGTDGAEQYF.

This clonotype was seen a few times. The V and J genes are TRBV7-6 and TRBJ1-1, with D unresolved. The V and J ends lost 11 bases and 0 bases respectively, with 13 bases between them. CDR1 and CDR2 (germline): SGHVS, FNYEAQ. CDR3 length: 13 residues. The CDR3 DNA reads TGTGCCTGCTCCGGTGAAGTGAACACTGAAGCTTTCTTT. This codes for CACSGEVNTEAFF.

This clonotype has a count of ten or more. The gene calls are TRBV6-1 and TRBJ2-6, with 10 bases aligning to TRBD1. The CDR3 loop spans 16 amino acids. V dropped 7 bases and J dropped 3; count of bases not matched to a gene: 6. Germline V gene lookup returns CDR1 MNHNS and CDR2 SASEGT. CDR3 bases: TGTGCCAGCACCATGACAGGGGGCGGTGGGGCCAACGTCCTGACTTTC. It is translated as CASTMTGGGGANVLTF.

This clonotype came up many times. This sequence joins TRBV29-1 and TRBJ2-7, with D tentatively TRBD1 (6 bases). From germline, CDR1 is SQVTM and CDR2 ANQGSEA. The CDR3 covers 12 residues. Trimming left V 6 bases short and J 3 bases short, with 12 bases between. The CDR3 DNA is TGCAGCGTGAAGATCAGGGGCTACGAGCAGTACTTC. This encodes CSVKIRGYEQYF.